One and the same sample provided the 23 T cell receptor beta chains below, sequenced in a study of T cells after yellow fever vaccination. MiXCR, applied by TCRdb to the 5' RACE reads, yields one record per CDR3 protein. The sample has a few hundred thousand distinct CDR3 sequences; 13% are singletons. The input for sequencing was CD4+ T cells sorted from PBMCs, taken 45 days after the yellow fever booster vaccination. Source of these receptors: a young man who received the YFV17D yellow fever vaccine.

This clonotype has only a few counts. This rearrangement joins TRBV12-3 or TRBV12-4 to TRBJ2-7; 9 nucleotides align to TRBD1. This CDR3 region has 13 residues. The V and J ends lost 8 bases and 5 bases, in that order; junction bases with no gene match: 7. The CDR3 region is CASGYRGLHEQYF. CDR3 DNA sequence: TGTGCCAGCGGTTACAGGGGGCTGCACGAGCAGTACTTC.

This clonotype was detected a few times. This chain uses TRBV12-3 or TRBV12-4 with TRBJ2-1, with 12 positions matching TRBD2. Trimming took 7 bases from V and 9 from J; bases not matched to a gene: 10. CDR3 length: 15 residues. The CDR3 nucleotides read TGTGCCAGCATCCTCCTGACTAGCGGGAGAAGTGAGCAGTTCTTC. Protein sequence: CASILLTSGRSEQFF.

J is TRBJ2-1 and V is TRBV6-4; weak D call: TRBD2 (6 bases). CDR1 and CDR2 from the germline V gene are MRHNA and SNTAGT. The CDR3 totals 15 residues. V was shortened by 9 bases and J by 3 bases, with 18 bases between the two germline ends. The CDR3 here is CARDTRGSGYNEQFF. In DNA form, the CDR3 reads TGTGCCAGAGATACTAGGGGTAGCGGCTACAATGAGCAGTTCTTC.

The chain employs TRBV12-3 or TRBV12-4 and TRBJ2-1; no firm D call. Trimming left V 7 bases short and J 6 bases short, with 7 bases between. The CDR3 is 11 amino acids. This CDR3 reads CASTRANEQFF. The CDR3 bases are TGTGCCAGCACCCGGGCCAATGAGCAGTTCTTC.

This chain links TRBV29-1 with TRBJ2-7; 10 positions match TRBD2. V lost 4 bases to trimming and J lost 1 base; unmatched junction nucleotides: 10. The CDR3 totals 16 residues. Germline V CDR1 and CDR2: SQVTM, ANQGSEA. CDR3 loop: CSVARRTSGSSYEQYF. The CDR3 DNA reads TGCAGCGTTGCCCGCAGGACTAGCGGTTCTTCCTACGAGCAGTACTTC.

This clonotype was recorded a few times. The rearrangement joins TRBV12-3 or TRBV12-4 to TRBJ2-7; TRBD2 matches at 7 bases. The CDR3 consists of 17 residues. Trimming at V came to 3 bases and at J to 0 bases, leaving 11 bases not matched to a gene. The CDR3: CASSFRPSGTSSYEQYF. The CDR3, as DNA: TGTGCCAGCAGTTTCAGGCCTAGCGGAACGAGCTCCTACGAGCAGTACTTC.

This chain links TRBV5-5 with TRBJ2-1, with TRBD2 as a possible D gene (6 bases). Per germline, CDR1 SGHKS and CDR2 YYEKEE (reference sequence). The V end lost 0 bases, the J end lost 0 bases, and 10 bases lay between the germline ends. The CDR3 is 16 amino acids. The CDR3 bases are TGTGCCAGCAGCTTGGATTTACTAGCCTCCTACAATGAGCAGTTCTTC. Its protein product is CASSLDLLASYNEQFF.

The rearrangement links TRBV6-1 to TRBJ2-5, with D possibly TRBD2 on 7 matching bases. Between the trimmed V and J ends, which lost 6 bases and 4 bases, there was a span of 12 bases. Germline values: CDR1 MNHNS, CDR2 SASEGT. This CDR3 is built from 13 residues. The DNA for the CDR3 is TGTGCCAGCAGCCAAGGGGGGGGAGAGACCCAGTACTTC. It codes for CASSQGGGETQYF.

This chain links TRBV6-2 or TRBV6-3 with TRBJ2-7; D is perhaps TRBD2 (5 bases). Trimming removed 6 bases at V and 3 bases at J, with 21 bases between. Germline-derived CDR1 and CDR2 are MNHEY and SVGEGT. This CDR3 contains 16 residues. This CDR3 is CASRPRTLVGVYEQYF. The DNA of the CDR3 is TGTGCCAGCAGGCCTAGAACCTTGGTGGGAGTCTACGAGCAGTACTTC.

The chain uses TRBV2 and TRBJ2-4; TRBD1 or TRBD2 may be the D gene (7 bases each). The CDR3 sequence is 16 residues long. Trimming pared 2 bases from V and 0 bases from J, leaving 11 bases between. Germline V gene sequence: CDR1 SNHLY, CDR2 FYNNEI. The CDR3 nucleotides read TGTGCCAGCAGTGAAATCAGGGGGGGAGCCAAAAACATTCAGTACTTC. This encodes CASSEIRGGAKNIQYF.

This clonotype was counted between two and nine times. The V call is TRBV5-1, the J call TRBJ2-5; 11 nucleotides agree with TRBD2. This CDR3 contains 16 residues. Unmatched junction bases numbered 10, after V lost 4 bases and J lost 5 bases. The germline V gene encodes CDR1 SGHRS and CDR2 YFSETQ. In DNA form, the CDR3 reads TGCGCCAGCAGCCCTCTGCTAGCGGGAGGAAGGGAGACCCAGTACTTC. Encoded protein: CASSPLLAGGRETQYF.

This clonotype was observed a handful of times. This sequence joins TRBV7-2 and TRBJ2-1, with TRBD2 matching 11 bases. This CDR3 has 16 residues. Losses at the gene ends were 6 bases for V and 5 bases for J; bases not matched to a gene: 9. Germline-derived CDR1 and CDR2 are SGHTA and FQGNSA. CDR3 nucleotide sequence: TGTGCCAGCAGTGGAGTCGGGACTAGCGGCCACAATGAGCAGTTCTTC. Translating it yields CASSGVGTSGHNEQFF. Using reference TRBV7-2 and TRBJ2-1 for the parts outside the CDR3, the full variable domain is GAGVSQSPSNKVTEKGKDVELRCDPISGHTALYWYRQSLGQGLEFLIYFQGNSAPDKSGLPSDRFSAERTGGSVSTLTIQRTQQEDSAVYLCASSGVGTSGHNEQFFGPGTRLTVL.

This clonotype has a handful of counts. This chain uses TRBV3-1 with TRBJ2-7, with 7 nucleotides matching TRBD1. The CDR3 has 14 residues. The V gene's germline CDR1 is LGHDT and CDR2 YNNKEL (reference sequence). V lost 6 bases to trimming and J lost 1 base; unmatched junction nucleotides: 6. The chain's CDR3 is CASSKTGPSYEQYF. The CDR3 bases are TGTGCCAGCAGTAAGACAGGGCCTTCCTACGAGCAGTACTTC.

This chain links TRBV2 with TRBJ2-7; TRBD2 is a possible D gene (5 bases). The CDR3 has 18 amino acids. The germline CDR1 and CDR2 sequences are SNHLY and FYNNEI. V lost 2 bases, J lost 1 base, and 21 bases lay in between. In DNA, the CDR3 is TGTGCCAGCAGTGAATCCGCGGCTAGTATCCGGAGGTCCTACGAGCAGTACTTC. This encodes CASSESAASIRRSYEQYF.

This clonotype was recorded at least ten times. The chain has TRBV10-2 and TRBJ2-5, with TRBD2 matching over 7 bases. The CDR3 spans 15 residues. V gave up 3 bases and J gave up 2 bases; unmatched junction bases: 6. CDR1 and CDR2 (germline): WSHSY, SAAADI. The CDR3, as DNA: TGCGCCAGCAGTGAACCGGGACTACCGCAAGAGACCCAGTACTTC. Translating gives CASSEPGLPQETQYF.

The sample holds many counts of this clonotype. The genes are TRBV28 and TRBJ1-6; D gene ambiguous. The V and J ends lost 3 bases and 9 bases respectively, with 3 bases between them. Germline V gene sequence: CDR1 MDHEN, CDR2 SYDVKM. The CDR3 covers 11 residues. CDR3 in DNA: TGTGCCAGCAGTTTCGGTTCACCCCTCCACTTT. Residues: CASSFGSPLHF.

In its sample, this clonotype was seen a few times. V usage is TRBV7-9 and J usage is TRBJ1-1; 9 bases align to TRBD1. V lost 1 base to trimming and J lost 2 bases; unmatched junction nucleotides: 5. CDR3 length equals 16 residues. Germline-derived CDR1 and CDR2 are SEHNR and FQNEAQ (reference sequence). CDR3 loop: CASSLGTGDVNTEAFF. The CDR3, as DNA: TGTGCCAGCAGCTTAGGGACAGGGGACGTTAACACTGAAGCTTTCTTT. Full variable domain (rest looked up from reference TRBV7-9 and TRBJ1-1): DTGVSQNPRHKITKRGQNVTFRCDPISEHNRLYWYRQTLGQGPEFLTYFQNEAQLEKSRLLSDRFSAERPKGSFSTLEIQRTEQGDSAMYLCASSLGTGDVNTEAFFGQGTRLTVV.

This clonotype turned up a few times. V is TRBV5-1 and J is TRBJ2-2; 9 bases line up with TRBD1. With V trimmed by 0 bases and J by 4 bases, 1 base remained unmatched. Germline CDR1 is SGHRS and CDR2 is YFSETQ. The CDR3 totals 15 residues. CDR3 in DNA: TGCGCCAGCAGCTTGGAGACAGGGGGCACCGGGGAGCTGTTTTTT. It translates to CASSLETGGTGELFF.

The chain is built from TRBV6-1 and TRBJ1-1, with D possibly being TRBD1 (6 bases). The CDR3 has 16 amino acids. Trimming removed 6 bases from V and 1 base from J, with 18 bases in between. CDR1 MNHNS and CDR2 SASEGT come from the germline V gene. The CDR3 reads CASRGWGGGRNTEAFF. The CDR3, as DNA: TGTGCCAGCAGGGGGTGGGGGGGCGGTCGGAACACTGAAGCTTTCTTT.

The chain recombines TRBV6-5 with TRBJ1-3, with 8 bases fitting TRBD1. The trim removed 2 bases at V and 3 bases at J, leaving 3 bases unmatched. Germline values: CDR1 MNHEY, CDR2 SVGAGI. The CDR3 loop spans 15 amino acids. In nucleotides, the CDR3 is TGTGCCAGCAGTTACGGGACAGGAATTGGAAACACCATATATTTT. Its translation is CASSYGTGIGNTIYF.

This rearrangement joins TRBV29-1 to TRBJ2-1; D is uncertain. The CDR3 is 14 residues long. The germline V gene encodes CDR1 SQVTM and CDR2 ANQGSEA. V lost 0 bases and J 6 bases, leaving 12 bases between the germline ends. This chain's CDR3 is CSVEEKTNRNEQFF. The DNA for the CDR3 is TGCAGCGTTGAAGAAAAGACCAACCGCAATGAGCAGTTCTTC.

This clonotype has more than one count but fewer than ten. The CDR3 DNA reads as TGTGCCAGCACCACGGGGACTAGCACCAATGAGCAGTTCTTC. Its translation is CASTTGTSTNEQFF. The rearrangement joins TRBV6-2 or TRBV6-3 to TRBJ2-1; the match to TRBD2 covers 9 bases. Germline-derived CDR1 and CDR2 are MNHEY and SVGEGT. The CDR3 spans 14 residues. Unmatched junction bases numbered 7, after V lost 7 bases and J lost 6 bases.

The CDR3 here is CASAKETGAAFQETQYF. CDR3 in DNA: TGTGCTAGTGCCAAAGAAACGGGAGCAGCCTTCCAAGAGACCCAGTACTTC. The chain recombines TRBV12-5 with TRBJ2-5; possibly TRBD2 for D (6 bases). V gave up 7 bases and J gave up 1 base, with 22 bases separating them. Germline CDR1 and CDR2: LGHNT and FRNRAP. The CDR3 is 17 residues long.